This T cell receptor beta chain is drawn from a study of blood T cell repertoires in COVID-19. About the research overall: Specimens from acute and convalescent COVID-19 originated in the United States, Italy and Spain. Sources were T cells, B-cell-depleted T cells, or PBMCs; the material itself was cDNA or gDNA.

The table came from immunoSEQ multiplex PCR; TCRdb's copy has only in-frame clones and leaves some out. The table lists some 330,000 clones, approximately 87% of them singletons, with around 2% in the top ten. Participant ages covered roughly 18 to 89 years across 20 to 30 US areas. Cohorts were based on clinical histories the participants reported. V was clipped by 4 bases and J by 1 base, with 12 bases between them. This CDR3 has 15 amino acids. Germline V gene sequence: CDR1 MGHRA, CDR2 YSYEKL. The chain carries TRBV4-1 and TRBJ2-3; D possibly corresponds to TRBD2 (6 bases). The source material was PBMCs or T cells enriched from blood (not recorded which). The source of this sequence is a man between 40 and 49 years old in a cohort exposed to, infected with or recovered from COVID-19 (not recorded which). As DNA, the CDR3 is TGCGCCAGCAGCCCGTGGGGAGGAGGCACAGATACGCAGTATTTT. This translates into CASSPWGGGTDTQYF.